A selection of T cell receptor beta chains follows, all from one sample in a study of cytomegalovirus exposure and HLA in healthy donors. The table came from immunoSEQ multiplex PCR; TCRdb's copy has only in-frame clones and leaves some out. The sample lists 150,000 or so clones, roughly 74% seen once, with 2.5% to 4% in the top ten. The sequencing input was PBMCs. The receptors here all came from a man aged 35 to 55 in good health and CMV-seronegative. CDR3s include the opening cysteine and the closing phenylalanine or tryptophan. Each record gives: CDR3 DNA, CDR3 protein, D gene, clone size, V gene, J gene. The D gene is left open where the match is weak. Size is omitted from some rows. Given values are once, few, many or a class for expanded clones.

cdr3_nt: TGTGCCAGCAGCTTAAGGGACAGCCGCCAAGAGACCCAGTACTTC
cdr3_aa: CASSLRDSRQETQYF
d_call: TRBD1
clone_size: .
v_call: TRBV7-8
j_call: TRBJ2-5

cdr3_nt: TGTGCCAGCAGCGTAGATGCGGTGGGCACTGAAGCTTTCTTT
cdr3_aa: CASSVDAVGTEAFF
d_call: .
clone_size: .
v_call: TRBV9
j_call: TRBJ1-1

cdr3_nt: TGTGCCAGCAGCTTACGACTAGCGGGGCGCGGCGGGGAGCTGTTTTTT
cdr3_aa: CASSLRLAGRGGELFF
d_call: TRBD2
clone_size: .
v_call: TRBV7-9
j_call: TRBJ2-2

cdr3_nt: TGTGCCAGCAGTGACTCTGGGGGGGGGCCCCGGAATGAGCAGTTCTTC
cdr3_aa: CASSDSGGGPRNEQFF
d_call: .
clone_size: .
v_call: TRBV6-4
j_call: TRBJ2-1

cdr3_nt: TGTGCCAGCACCCGACGGGGTGAAGGGTCCGAGACCCAGTACTTC
cdr3_aa: CASTRRGEGSETQYF
d_call: .
clone_size: .
v_call: TRBV6-5
j_call: TRBJ2-5

cdr3_nt: TGTGCCTGGAGTGTACCCCCCCAGGGCCAGCATTTT
cdr3_aa: CAWSVPPQGQHF
d_call: .
clone_size: .
v_call: TRBV30
j_call: TRBJ1-5

cdr3_nt: TGTGCCAGCAGCCACGACAGGATCTATGGCTACACCTTC
cdr3_aa: CASSHDRIYGYTF
d_call: .
clone_size: .
v_call: TRBV5-6
j_call: TRBJ1-2

cdr3_nt: TGTGCCAGCAGCCCAATCCGTGGCGGACAGGGGCCAGGTGGCTACACCTTC
cdr3_aa: CASSPIRGGQGPGGYTF
d_call: TRBD1
clone_size: .
v_call: TRBV13
j_call: TRBJ1-2

cdr3_nt: TGTGCCAGCGGCAGATTCACTGAAGCTTTCTTT
cdr3_aa: CASGRFTEAFF
d_call: .
clone_size: .
v_call: TRBV7-2
j_call: TRBJ1-1

cdr3_nt: TGTGCCAGCACCAATTTTGAGGGGGGCAATCAGCCCCAGCATTTT
cdr3_aa: CASTNFEGGNQPQHF
d_call: .
clone_size: .
v_call: TRBV28
j_call: TRBJ1-5

cdr3_nt: TGTGCCAGCAGCGCGGGGGGCGGGGGTGGAGAGACCCAGTACTTC
cdr3_aa: CASSAGGGGGETQYF
d_call: .
clone_size: .
v_call: TRBV9
j_call: TRBJ2-5

cdr3_nt: TGTGCCAGCGCCGACAGGGGCTATGGCTACACCTTC
cdr3_aa: CASADRGYGYTF
d_call: TRBD1
clone_size: .
v_call: TRBV19
j_call: TRBJ1-2

cdr3_nt: TGTGCCAGCAGCCTTCGGGGCGAGGGGGACACAGATACGCAGTATTTT
cdr3_aa: CASSLRGEGDTDTQYF
d_call: .
clone_size: few
v_call: TRBV7-8
j_call: TRBJ2-3

cdr3_nt: TGTGCCAGCACCTCGACAGGGACAGGCACAGATACGCAGTATTTT
cdr3_aa: CASTSTGTGTDTQYF
d_call: TRBD1
clone_size: once
v_call: TRBV6-5
j_call: TRBJ2-3

cdr3_nt: TGTGCCACCCTTAGGGACACCGAGAACACTGAAGCTTTCTTT
cdr3_aa: CATLRDTENTEAFF
d_call: .
clone_size: .
v_call: TRBV7-2
j_call: TRBJ1-1

cdr3_nt: TGTGCCAGTAGTAGCCCGGGAAGAAACACCATATATTTT
cdr3_aa: CASSSPGRNTIYF
d_call: .
clone_size: .
v_call: TRBV19
j_call: TRBJ1-3

cdr3_nt: TGCGCCAGCAGCTTGGGTCAGGGTGGTGGCTACACCTTC
cdr3_aa: CASSLGQGGGYTF
d_call: .
clone_size: .
v_call: TRBV5-1
j_call: TRBJ1-2

cdr3_nt: TGTGCCAGCAGGGGGAGAGGACAGGGTTTAGCAGGTGGCTACACCTTC
cdr3_aa: CASRGRGQGLAGGYTF
d_call: TRBD1
clone_size: .
v_call: TRBV2
j_call: TRBJ1-2

cdr3_nt: TGTGCCAGCTCACCTATAGCCGGACAGTCGAAGTATGGGTATAGCAATCAGCCCCAGCATTTT
cdr3_aa: CASSPIAGQSKYGYSNQPQHF
d_call: .
clone_size: .
v_call: TRBV18
j_call: TRBJ1-5

cdr3_nt: TGTGCCAGCAGCCCGGGACACTACTATGGCTACACCTTC
cdr3_aa: CASSPGHYYGYTF
d_call: .
clone_size: .
v_call: TRBV7-8
j_call: TRBJ1-2

cdr3_nt: TGTGCCAGCAGCGATCGCGGGGGCCTATCTAGCACAGATACGCAGTATTTT
cdr3_aa: CASSDRGGLSSTDTQYF
d_call: .
clone_size: .
v_call: TRBV9
j_call: TRBJ2-3

cdr3_nt: TGTGCCAGCAGCTTAGCCCCTACAGGGATCACTAATGAAAAACTGTTTTTT
cdr3_aa: CASSLAPTGITNEKLFF
d_call: .
clone_size: .
v_call: TRBV7-6
j_call: TRBJ1-4

cdr3_nt: TGTGCCAGTAGTCTCGACAGGGGGCGCGGAGAGACCCAGTACTTC
cdr3_aa: CASSLDRGRGETQYF
d_call: TRBD1
clone_size: .
v_call: TRBV19
j_call: TRBJ2-5

cdr3_nt: TGTGCCAGCAGAGAATGGGGGACAGGGGCGCCACAGCCCCAGCATTTT
cdr3_aa: CASREWGTGAPQPQHF
d_call: TRBD1
clone_size: .
v_call: TRBV6-1
j_call: TRBJ1-5

cdr3_nt: TGTGCCAGCAGCTTGGTAGGGGGCAGAGTTGAAGCTTTCTTT
cdr3_aa: CASSLVGGRVEAFF
d_call: TRBD1
clone_size: .
v_call: TRBV5-4
j_call: TRBJ1-1

cdr3_nt: TGTGCCAGCAGCATACTGACTAGCGGGGGGGCCGGAGGCACGCAGTATTTT
cdr3_aa: CASSILTSGGAGGTQYF
d_call: TRBD2
clone_size: .
v_call: TRBV9
j_call: TRBJ2-3

cdr3_nt: TGTGCCAGCAGCCAAGCTCAGGCCTGGCGAGCTTTCTTT
cdr3_aa: CASSQAQAWRAFF
d_call: .
clone_size: .
v_call: TRBV4-2
j_call: TRBJ1-1

cdr3_nt: TGTGCAAGTCGCTTAGCGCCCGGGACTAGCGGGGGGGCAGGCGAGACCCAGTACTTC
cdr3_aa: CASRLAPGTSGGAGETQYF
d_call: .
clone_size: .
v_call: TRBV12-2
j_call: TRBJ2-5

cdr3_nt: TGTGCCAGTAGTATTAAGGGGAATCAGCCCCAGCATTTT
cdr3_aa: CASSIKGNQPQHF
d_call: .
clone_size: .
v_call: TRBV19
j_call: TRBJ1-5

cdr3_nt: TGTGCCAGCTCACGCATGAGTGCGTCCCAAGAGACCCAGTACTTC
cdr3_aa: CASSRMSASQETQYF
d_call: .
clone_size: .
v_call: TRBV18
j_call: TRBJ2-5

cdr3_nt: TGTGCCAGCAGTTCCCTACAGGGGGCAAACGCTGAAGCTTTCTTT
cdr3_aa: CASSSLQGANAEAFF
d_call: TRBD1
clone_size: few
v_call: TRBV28
j_call: TRBJ1-1

cdr3_nt: TGTGCCAGCAGTTCGCAGGGAAGGGAGACCCAGTACTTC
cdr3_aa: CASSSQGRETQYF
d_call: .
clone_size: .
v_call: TRBV28
j_call: TRBJ2-5

cdr3_nt: TGCGCCAGCAGCTTGGAGGGGCTCAATCAGCCCCAGCATTTT
cdr3_aa: CASSLEGLNQPQHF
d_call: .
clone_size: .
v_call: TRBV5-1
j_call: TRBJ1-5

cdr3_nt: TGTGCCAGCTCACGGTCGGCATGGAGGGGAGCAACAGATACGCAGTATTTT
cdr3_aa: CASSRSAWRGATDTQYF
d_call: .
clone_size: .
v_call: TRBV18
j_call: TRBJ2-3

cdr3_nt: TGTGCCAGTAGTATACCGTGGGATTTCGGGGATCAGCCCCAGCATTTT
cdr3_aa: CASSIPWDFGDQPQHF
d_call: .
clone_size: .
v_call: TRBV19
j_call: TRBJ1-5

cdr3_nt: TGTGCCAGCAGCGTAGCGGGGTGGGGCACAGATACGCAGTATTTT
cdr3_aa: CASSVAGWGTDTQYF
d_call: TRBD2
clone_size: .
v_call: TRBV5-6
j_call: TRBJ2-3

cdr3_nt: TGTGCCAGTAAAGCGGGGCCTACCTACAATGAGCAGTTCTTC
cdr3_aa: CASKAGPTYNEQFF
d_call: TRBD2
clone_size: .
v_call: TRBV19
j_call: TRBJ2-1

cdr3_nt: TGCGCCAGCAGCTTACAGGGGACCTACGAGCAGTACTTC
cdr3_aa: CASSLQGTYEQYF
d_call: TRBD1
clone_size: .
v_call: TRBV5-1
j_call: TRBJ2-7

cdr3_nt: TGTGCCTGGAGCGGCGGACAGATTCGCTACGAGCAGTACTTC
cdr3_aa: CAWSGGQIRYEQYF
d_call: .
clone_size: .
v_call: TRBV30
j_call: TRBJ2-7

cdr3_nt: TGTGCCAGCAGTTACCGAGGCGGGGGCGGGCAGCCCCAGCATTTT
cdr3_aa: CASSYRGGGGQPQHF
d_call: .
clone_size: few
v_call: TRBV6-5
j_call: TRBJ1-5

cdr3_nt: TGTGCCAGCAGCTTAGGAGCCGGGACAGCTAATTCACCCCTCCACTTT
cdr3_aa: CASSLGAGTANSPLHF
d_call: TRBD1
clone_size: .
v_call: TRBV13
j_call: TRBJ1-6

cdr3_nt: TGCGCCAGCAGCCAAGATGACGGGGGGCAGGAGGCCGGGGCCAACGTCCTGACTTTC
cdr3_aa: CASSQDDGGQEAGANVLTF
d_call: .
clone_size: .
v_call: TRBV4-1
j_call: TRBJ2-6

cdr3_nt: TGTGCCAGCAATGTCGGCGGGGGGAACAATGAGCAGTTCTTC
cdr3_aa: CASNVGGGNNEQFF
d_call: TRBD2
clone_size: few
v_call: TRBV14
j_call: TRBJ2-1

cdr3_nt: TGTGCCATCAGCAATAGCGGGAGCTCCTACAATGAGCAGTTCTTC
cdr3_aa: CAISNSGSSYNEQFF
d_call: TRBD2
clone_size: .
v_call: TRBV10-3
j_call: TRBJ2-1

cdr3_nt: TGTGCCAGCTCCCAGGAGGTGAGCGGCACTGAAGCTTTCTTT
cdr3_aa: CASSQEVSGTEAFF
d_call: .
clone_size: few
v_call: TRBV9
j_call: TRBJ1-1